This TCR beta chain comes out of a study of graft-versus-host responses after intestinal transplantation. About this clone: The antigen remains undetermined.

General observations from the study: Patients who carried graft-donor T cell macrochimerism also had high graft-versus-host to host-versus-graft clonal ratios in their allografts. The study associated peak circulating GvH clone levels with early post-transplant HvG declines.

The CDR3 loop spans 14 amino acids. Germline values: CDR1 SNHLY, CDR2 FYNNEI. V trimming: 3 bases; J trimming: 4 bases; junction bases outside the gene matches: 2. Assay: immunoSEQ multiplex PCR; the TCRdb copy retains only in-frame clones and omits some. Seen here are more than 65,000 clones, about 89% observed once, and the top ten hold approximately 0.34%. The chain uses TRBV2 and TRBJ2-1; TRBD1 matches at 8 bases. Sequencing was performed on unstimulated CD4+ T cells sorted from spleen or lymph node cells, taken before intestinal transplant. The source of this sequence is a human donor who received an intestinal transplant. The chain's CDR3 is CASSEGTGYNEQFF. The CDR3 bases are TGTGCCAGCAGTGAGGGGACAGGATACAATGAGCAGTTCTTC. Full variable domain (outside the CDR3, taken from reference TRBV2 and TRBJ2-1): EPEVTQTPSHQVTQMGQEVILRCVPISNHLYFYWYRQILGQKVEFLVSFYNNEISEKSEIFDDQFSVERPDGSNFTLKIRSTKLEDSAMYFCASSEGTGYNEQFFGPGTRLTVL.